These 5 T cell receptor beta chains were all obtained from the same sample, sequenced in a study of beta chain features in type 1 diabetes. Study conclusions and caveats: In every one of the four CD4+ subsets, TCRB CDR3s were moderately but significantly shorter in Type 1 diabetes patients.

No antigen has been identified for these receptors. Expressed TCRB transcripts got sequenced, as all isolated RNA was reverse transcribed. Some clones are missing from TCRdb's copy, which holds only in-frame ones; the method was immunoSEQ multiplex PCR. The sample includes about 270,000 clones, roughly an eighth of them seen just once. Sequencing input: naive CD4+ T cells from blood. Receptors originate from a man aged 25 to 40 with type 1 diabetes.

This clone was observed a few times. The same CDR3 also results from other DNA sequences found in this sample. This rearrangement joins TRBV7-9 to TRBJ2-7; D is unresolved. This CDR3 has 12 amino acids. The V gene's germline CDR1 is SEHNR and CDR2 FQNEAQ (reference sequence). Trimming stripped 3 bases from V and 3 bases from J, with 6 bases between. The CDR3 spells CASSFSGYEQYF. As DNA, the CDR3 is TGTGCCAGCAGCTTTTCCGGCTACGAGCAGTACTTC.

CDR3: CASGLRQGGADTQYF. The CDR3 DNA is TGTGCCAGCGGGTTGAGACAGGGAGGCGCAGATACGCAGTATTTT. This chain uses TRBV11-1 with TRBJ2-3, with TRBD1 as a possible D gene (7 bases). V lost 8 bases and J 4 bases, leaving 19 bases between the germline ends. Germline V gene sequence: CDR1 SGHAT, CDR2 FQDESV (reference sequence). The CDR3 spans 15 residues. Full variable domain (rest looked up from reference TRBV11-1 and TRBJ2-3): EAEVAQSPRYKITEKSQAVAFWCDPISGHATLYWYRQILGQGPELLVQFQDESVVDDSQLPKDRFSAERLKGVDSTLKIQPAELGDSAMYLCASGLRQGGADTQYFGPGTRLTVL.

The CDR3: CASSLAAVQETQYF. CDR3 bases: TGCGCCAGCAGCTTGGCGGCGGTCCAAGAGACCCAGTACTTC. The chain carries TRBV5-1 and TRBJ2-5, with D unclear. CDR1 and CDR2 (germline): SGHRS, YFSETQ. This CDR3 is 14 amino acids long. Deletions cut 0 bases from V and 1 base from J, with 7 bases between.

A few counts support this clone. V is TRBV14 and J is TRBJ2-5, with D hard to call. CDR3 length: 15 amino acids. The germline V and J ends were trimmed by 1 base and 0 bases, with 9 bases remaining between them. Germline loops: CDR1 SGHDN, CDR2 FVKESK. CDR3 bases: TGTGCCAGCAGCCAAGTCCAGGCTCACCAAGAGACCCAGTACTTC. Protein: CASSQVQAHQETQYF.

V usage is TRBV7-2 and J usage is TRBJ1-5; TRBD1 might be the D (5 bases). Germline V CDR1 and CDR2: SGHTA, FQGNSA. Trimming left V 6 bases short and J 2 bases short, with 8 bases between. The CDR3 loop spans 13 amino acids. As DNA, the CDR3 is TGTGCCAGCAGAGAACAGGGCAATCAGCCCCAGCATTTT. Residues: CASREQGNQPQHF.